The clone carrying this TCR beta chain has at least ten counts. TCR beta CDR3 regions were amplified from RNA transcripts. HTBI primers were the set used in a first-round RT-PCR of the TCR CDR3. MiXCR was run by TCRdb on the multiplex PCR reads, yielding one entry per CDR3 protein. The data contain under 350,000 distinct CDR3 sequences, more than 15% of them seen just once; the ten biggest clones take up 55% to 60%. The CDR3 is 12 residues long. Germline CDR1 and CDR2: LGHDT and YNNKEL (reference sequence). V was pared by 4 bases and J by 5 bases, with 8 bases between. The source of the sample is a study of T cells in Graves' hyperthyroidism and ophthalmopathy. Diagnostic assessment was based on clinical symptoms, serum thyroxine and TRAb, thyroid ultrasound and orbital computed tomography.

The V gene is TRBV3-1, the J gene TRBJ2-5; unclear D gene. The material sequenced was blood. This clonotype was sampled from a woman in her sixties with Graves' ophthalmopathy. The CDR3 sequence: CASSPQRETQYF. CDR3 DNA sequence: TGTGCCAGCAGCCCCCAGAGGGAGACCCAGTACTTC.